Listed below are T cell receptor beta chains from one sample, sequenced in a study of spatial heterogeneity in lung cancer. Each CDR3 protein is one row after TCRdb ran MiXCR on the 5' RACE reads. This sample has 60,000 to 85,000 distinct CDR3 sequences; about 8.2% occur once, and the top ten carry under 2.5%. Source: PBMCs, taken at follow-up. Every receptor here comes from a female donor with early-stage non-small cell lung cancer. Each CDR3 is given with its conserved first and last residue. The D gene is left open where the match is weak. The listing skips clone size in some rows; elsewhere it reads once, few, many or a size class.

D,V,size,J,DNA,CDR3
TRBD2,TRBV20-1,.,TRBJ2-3,TGCAGTGCAAGTATACCGGGACTAGCGGGAGGAACAGATACGCAGTATTTT,CSASIPGLAGGTDTQYF
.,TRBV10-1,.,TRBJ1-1,TGCGCCAGCAGTGAGTCGGCGGACGGGGCTGAAGCTTTCTTT,CASSESADGAEAFF
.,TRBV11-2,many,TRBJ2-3,TGTGCCAGCAGCTGGGACGGTGCCGCAGATACGCAGTATTTT,CASSWDGAADTQYF
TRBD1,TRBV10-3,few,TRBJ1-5,TGTGCCATCGGAACTGACAGGGCTCAGCCCCAGCATTTT,CAIGTDRAQPQHF
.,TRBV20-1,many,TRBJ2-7,TGCAGTGCTAGACCTGGGGTTGAGGACGAGCAGTACTTC,CSARPGVEDEQYF
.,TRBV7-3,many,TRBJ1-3,TGTGCCAGCAGCTTGGGGCCGGCCGTCTCTGGAAACACCATATATTTT,CASSLGPAVSGNTIYF
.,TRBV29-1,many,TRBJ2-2,TGCAGCGCCCTAGGGACCGCGAAAGGGGAGCTGTTTTTT,CSALGTAKGELFF
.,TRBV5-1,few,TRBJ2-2,TGCGCCAGCAGCTTGTCCGGGGCAGGGACCGGGGAGCTGTTTTTT,CASSLSGAGTGELFF
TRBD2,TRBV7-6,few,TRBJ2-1,TGTGCCAGCAGCCCGGTAGGACTAGCGGGAGACTGGGAGCAGTTCTTC,CASSPVGLAGDWEQFF
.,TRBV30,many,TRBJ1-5,TGTGCCTGGAGTGGAATGGAGGGACATCAGCCCCAGCATTTT,CAWSGMEGHQPQHF
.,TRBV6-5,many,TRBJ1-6,TGTGCCAGCAGTTACTCGAAACTGGGTCGCTCCTATAATTCACCCCTCCACTTT,CASSYSKLGRSYNSPLHF
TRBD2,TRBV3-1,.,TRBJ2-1,TGTGCCAGCAGCCTAAGAAACCGGGGACTAGCGGGACGGGGACATGGTGAGCAGTTCTTC,CASSLRNRGLAGRGHGEQFF
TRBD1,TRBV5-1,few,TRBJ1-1,TGCGCCAGCAGCTTGCGGCAGGGGGCCTCTGAAGCTTTCTTT,CASSLRQGASEAFF
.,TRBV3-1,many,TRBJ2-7,TGTGCCAGCAGCCGCAGGGGAGCCTACGAGCAGTACTTC,CASSRRGAYEQYF
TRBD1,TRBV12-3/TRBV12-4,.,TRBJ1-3,TGTGCCAGCAGGAAACGGACAGGGGCCTCCTCTGGAAACACCATATATTTT,CASRKRTGASSGNTIYF
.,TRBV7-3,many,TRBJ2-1,TGTGCCAGCAGCTTAAGTCGCGGTTGGGTGGATGAGCAGTTCTTC,CASSLSRGWVDEQFF
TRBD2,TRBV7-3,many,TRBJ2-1,TGTGCCAGCAGCTTAAGTGTGGCGGGAGGCTCCTACAATGAGCAGTTCTTC,CASSLSVAGGSYNEQFF
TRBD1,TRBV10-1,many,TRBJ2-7,TGCGCCAGCAGTGACACGGGACAGGGAAACGAGCAGTACTTC,CASSDTGQGNEQYF
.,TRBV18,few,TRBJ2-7,TGTGCCAGCTCACCAGCACAGCTTTCCTACGAGCAGTACTTC,CASSPAQLSYEQYF
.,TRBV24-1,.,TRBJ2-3,TGTGCCACCAGTGATGGGTTAGATACGCAGTATTTT,CATSDGLDTQYF
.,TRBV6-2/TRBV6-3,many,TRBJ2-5,TGTGCCAGCAGTTCCCCCCCGGACCAAGAGACCCAGTACTTC,CASSSPPDQETQYF
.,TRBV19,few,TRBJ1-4,TGTGCCAGTAGTCCCCCTCCAGGTGAAAAACTGTTTTTT,CASSPPPGEKLFF
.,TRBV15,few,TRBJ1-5,TGTGCCACCAGAGGTGACAATCAGCCCCAGCATTTT,CATRGDNQPQHF
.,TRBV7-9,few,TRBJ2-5,TGTGCCAGCAGCTTAGGCTTGCGGCCCCCAGAGACCCAGTACTTC,CASSLGLRPPETQYF
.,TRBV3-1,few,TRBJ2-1,TGTGCCAGCAAATTTGGGACGCGCAATGAGCAGTTCTTC,CASKFGTRNEQFF
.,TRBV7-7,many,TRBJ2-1,TGTGCTAGCAGCTCGGGGCTGGGGGTCGACAATGAGCAGTTCTTC,CASSSGLGVDNEQFF
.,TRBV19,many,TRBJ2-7,TGTGCCAGTAGCCGGACTACCAACTCCTACGAGCAGTACTTC,CASSRTTNSYEQYF
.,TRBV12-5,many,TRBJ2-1,TGTGCTAGTGGTCCCGGGTGGGCCTACAATGAGCAGTTCTTC,CASGPGWAYNEQFF
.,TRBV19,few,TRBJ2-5,TGTGCCAGTAGTCCGGGCCCCGAAAGGGAGACCCAGTACTTC,CASSPGPERETQYF
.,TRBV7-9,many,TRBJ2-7,TGTGCCAGCAACCACAGGGATTCCTACGAGCAGTACTTC,CASNHRDSYEQYF
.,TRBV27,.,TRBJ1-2,TGTGCCAGCAGTTCCGGACAGTTATGGGGCTACACCTTC,CASSSGQLWGYTF
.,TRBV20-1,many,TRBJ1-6,TGCAGTGCTAGAGACCGGGTTAATTCACCCCTCCACTTT,CSARDRVNSPLHF
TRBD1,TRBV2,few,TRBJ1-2,TGTGCCAGCAGGACGGGACAGCCTGGAATGGGCGGCTACACCTTC,CASRTGQPGMGGYTF
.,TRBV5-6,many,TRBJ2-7,TGTGCCAGCAGCTGGAGCGAGCAGTACTTC,CASSWSEQYF
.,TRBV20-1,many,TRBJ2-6,TGCAGTGCGCAGGGGAGCCCTGGGGCCAACGTCCTGACTTTC,CSAQGSPGANVLTF
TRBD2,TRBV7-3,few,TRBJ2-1,TGTGCCAGCAGCGCGGGACTAAGCGGAAATGAGCAGTTCTTC,CASSAGLSGNEQFF
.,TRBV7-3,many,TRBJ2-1,TGTGCCAGCAGCTCCGGGGGCGGGAGTGTCCATGAGCAGTTCTTC,CASSSGGGSVHEQFF
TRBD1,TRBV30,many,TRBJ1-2,TGTGCCTGGAGTGATATGACAGGGAACGGTGGCTACACCTTC,CAWSDMTGNGGYTF
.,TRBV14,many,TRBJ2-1,TGTGCCAGCAGCCTGGGACAATACAATGAGCAGTTCTTC,CASSLGQYNEQFF
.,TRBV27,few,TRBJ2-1,TGTGCCAGCCGTAATGAGCAGTTCTTC,CASRNEQFF
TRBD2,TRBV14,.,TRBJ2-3,TGTGCCAGCAGCTCCGGGACTAGCGAGCCCCCCACAGATACGCAGTATTTT,CASSSGTSEPPTDTQYF
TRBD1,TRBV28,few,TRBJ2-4,TGTGCCAGCACCTTGACAGGGTCACACATTCAGTACTTC,CASTLTGSHIQYF
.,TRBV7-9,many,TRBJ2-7,TGTGCCAGCAGCTTAGGGGAGGCCTACGAGCAGTACTTC,CASSLGEAYEQYF
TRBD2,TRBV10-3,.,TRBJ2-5,TGTGCCATCAGTGAGAGCGGGAGAGAGTACCAAGAGACCCAGTACTTC,CAISESGREYQETQYF
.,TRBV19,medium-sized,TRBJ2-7,TGTGCCAGTAGTATACTGGAGGGGGCCTCCTACGAGCAGTACTTC,CASSILEGASYEQYF
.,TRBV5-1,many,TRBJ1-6,TGCGCCAGCAGTCGGGGGTTGGGTAATTCACCCCTCCACTTT,CASSRGLGNSPLHF
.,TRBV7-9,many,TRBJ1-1,TGTGCCAGCAGCCTAGGCCGGTCATCGGGGACTGAAGCTTTCTTT,CASSLGRSSGTEAFF
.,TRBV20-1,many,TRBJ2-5,TGCAGTGCTAGAGGGTTTAGAACCACAATGCAAGAGACCCAGTACTTC,CSARGFRTTMQETQYF
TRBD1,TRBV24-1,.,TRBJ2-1,TGTGCCACCAGTGACCCGGACAGGGAACGATCGAGGCAGTTCTTC,CATSDPDRERSRQFF
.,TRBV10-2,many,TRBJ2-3,TGCGCCGGCTACTCCGGTACGCAGTATTTT,CAGYSGTQYF
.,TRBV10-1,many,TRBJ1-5,TGCGCCAGCAGCAAGAGTCAGCCCCAGCATTTT,CASSKSQPQHF
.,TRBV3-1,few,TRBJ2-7,TGTGCCAGCAGCCACCAGACAAGATCCTACGAGCAGTACTTC,CASSHQTRSYEQYF
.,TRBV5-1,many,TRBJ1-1,TGCGCCAGCAGCTTGGCTTACGACTCTGAAGCTTTCTTT,CASSLAYDSEAFF
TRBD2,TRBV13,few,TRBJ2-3,TGTGCCAGCACCCTCCTGGGGGGGAAAACAGATACGCAGTATTTT,CASTLLGGKTDTQYF
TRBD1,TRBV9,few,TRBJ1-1,TGTGCCAGCAGCAGGGGGCCACGGGGCACTGAAGCTTTCTTT,CASSRGPRGTEAFF
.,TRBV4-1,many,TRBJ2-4,TGCGCCAGCAGCCAAGATAAGGGGTTCGGAAACATTCAGTACTTC,CASSQDKGFGNIQYF
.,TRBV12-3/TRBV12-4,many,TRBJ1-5,TGTGCCAGCGCGGAGGAGGGAAATCAGCCCCAGCATTTT,CASAEEGNQPQHF
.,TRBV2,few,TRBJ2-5,TGTGCCAGCAGTGAATCCTCGAAAAGGGGGACCCAGTACTTC,CASSESSKRGTQYF
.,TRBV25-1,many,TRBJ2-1,TGTGCCAGCAGTGGGTGGACAGCTTACAATGAGCAGTTCTTC,CASSGWTAYNEQFF
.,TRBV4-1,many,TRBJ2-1,TGCGCCAGCAGCCGGCTAGCTGGGTACAATGAGCAGTTCTTC,CASSRLAGYNEQFF